Listed below are T cell receptor beta chains from one sample, sequenced in a study of T cells after somatic rescue of genetic block. TCRdb's copy holds only in-frame clones and misses some; the assay was immunoSEQ multiplex PCR. There are over 55,000 clones in the sample; about 91% occur only once, and 3% lies in the top ten. Sequences were obtained from peripheral blood mononuclear cells (PBMCs). The receptors stem from a man aged 40-55 years. The CDR3 runs from the conserved cysteine through the conserved F or W. D genes are given only for firm matches. The listing skips clone size in some rows; elsewhere it reads once, few, many or a size class.

j_gene | d_gene | abundance | v_gene | CDR3nt | CDR3aa
TRBJ1-5 | - | - | TRBV7-9 | TGTGCCAGCAGCCGCGACCCGGGACCCCAGCATTTT | CASSRDPGPQHF
TRBJ2-7 | TRBD2 | once | TRBV5-1 | TGCGCCAGCAGCTTGGAGGGTGACTCGGGACTATACGAGCAGTACTTC | CASSLEGDSGLYEQYF
TRBJ1-1 | - | - | TRBV5-6 | TGTGCCAGCAGCTCCGGTGGGACGGTGAACACTGAAGCTTTCTTT | CASSSGGTVNTEAFF
TRBJ2-1 | TRBD2 | - | TRBV5-6 | TGTGCCAGCAGCTTGTTCGCGGGAGGGCACTACAATGAGCAGTTCTTC | CASSLFAGGHYNEQFF
TRBJ2-2 | - | - | TRBV5-4 | TGTGCCAGCAGCTTGGAGACAGGCCGGGAGCTGTTTTTT | CASSLETGRELFF
TRBJ2-1 | TRBD1 | - | TRBV6-4 | TGTGCCAGCGCAGGCCGGGACAGGGGGGACAATGAGCAGTTCTTC | CASAGRDRGDNEQFF
TRBJ2-1 | TRBD2 | - | TRBV10-1 | TGCGCCAGCAGTCTCACCCGGACTAGCGGGAGTGAGCAGTTCTTC | CASSLTRTSGSEQFF
TRBJ1-5 | - | - | TRBV2 | TGTGCCAGCAGTGATTGGGGAGGGCAGCCCCAGCATTTT | CASSDWGGQPQHF
TRBJ2-7 | TRBD1 | - | TRBV5-1 | TGCGCCAGCAGCGCGACAGGGCCGGGCTACGAGCAGTACTTC | CASSATGPGYEQYF
TRBJ2-7 | - | once | TRBV4-3 | TGCGCCAGCAGCCCTCGAAGGGAGCGCTCCTACGAGCAGTACTTC | CASSPRRERSYEQYF
TRBJ2-2 | TRBD2 | - | TRBV27 | TGTGCCAGCGGGAGGGCCTACACCGGGGAGCTGTTTTTT | CASGRAYTGELFF
TRBJ2-7 | - | - | TRBV4-1 | TGCGCCAGCAGCCAAGGCCCCGCCACTAGCAACGAGCAGTACTTC | CASSQGPATSNEQYF
TRBJ2-1 | TRBD2 | - | TRBV7-2 | TGTGCCAGCACGCTCAAGGGTGGGGTAGCGGGAGGAATATACAATGAGCAGTTCTTC | CASTLKGGVAGGIYNEQFF
TRBJ2-3 | TRBD2 | - | TRBV19 | TGTGCCAGTAGTGGTGGGACTAGCGGCACTCCTAGCACAGATACGCAGTATTTT | CASSGGTSGTPSTDTQYF
TRBJ2-3 | TRBD1 | once | TRBV6-1 | TGTGCCAGCAGTGTGGGACAGGGGGCAGTAGATACGCAGTATTTT | CASSVGQGAVDTQYF
TRBJ2-7 | TRBD2 | once | TRBV5-4 | TGTGCCAGCAGCTTGGTTCCTAGCGGGAGCCTGTACGAGCAGTACTTC | CASSLVPSGSLYEQYF
TRBJ1-1 | - | once | TRBV5-6 | TGTGCCAGCAGCTTGGGGGCTGCAGGCATGAACACTGAAGCTTTCTTT | CASSLGAAGMNTEAFF
TRBJ2-3 | TRBD1 | - | TRBV2 | TGTGCCAGCAGTGACGGGACAGGGGGCACAGATACGCAGTATTTT | CASSDGTGGTDTQYF
TRBJ1-2 | - | - | TRBV21-1 | TGTGCCAGCGTTGGGGGCTATGGCTACACCTTC | CASVGGYGYTF
TRBJ1-1 | - | - | TRBV19 | TGTGCCAGTAGTCCCACGGTGGGAATGAACACTGAAGCTTTCTTT | CASSPTVGMNTEAFF
TRBJ2-7 | - | once | TRBV9 | TGTGCCAGCAGCGTAGAGGACAGTTCCTACGAGCAGTACTTC | CASSVEDSSYEQYF
TRBJ2-2 | - | few | TRBV7-2 | TGTGCCAGCAACATCCGGGCCCACGCCGCGAACACCGGGGAGCTGTTTTTT | CASNIRAHAANTGELFF
TRBJ2-2 | TRBD1 | - | TRBV7-9 | TGTGCCAGCAGCTCCCCTGGACAGGGGAACACCGGGGAGCTGTTTTTT | CASSSPGQGNTGELFF
TRBJ1-2 | - | - | TRBV4-1 | TGCGCCAGCAGCCAAGGAACAACTAACTATGGCTACACCTTC | CASSQGTTNYGYTF
TRBJ1-5 | - | once | TRBV2 | TGTGCCAGCAGCGGGGGGAGGATGAATCAGCCCCAGCATTTT | CASSGGRMNQPQHF
TRBJ1-2 | - | - | TRBV5-1 | TGCGCCAGCAGCTCGACGGAGATCGGTGGCTACACCTTC | CASSSTEIGGYTF
TRBJ2-7 | TRBD2 | few | TRBV4-1 | TGCGCCAGCAGCCCCGCCGGACTAGAATCGCACTACGAGCAGTACTTC | CASSPAGLESHYEQYF
TRBJ1-2 | TRBD1 | - | TRBV7-9 | TGTGCCAGCAGCCCGGGACAGAACTATGGCTACACCTTC | CASSPGQNYGYTF
TRBJ2-3 | - | - | TRBV28 | TGTGCCAGCCGCCAGAGGGGAGGCACAGATACGCAGTATTTT | CASRQRGGTDTQYF
TRBJ1-2 | TRBD1 | - | TRBV9 | TGTGCCAGCAGCGTAGGAGGGCAGGGGGATCGGCGATATGGCTACACCTTC | CASSVGGQGDRRYGYTF
TRBJ2-1 | - | - | TRBV7-2 | TGTGCCAGCAGCTTCCTCGAGAATGAGCAGTTCTTC | CASSFLENEQFF
TRBJ2-1 | TRBD2 | - | TRBV11-3 | TGTGCCAGCAGCCCTAGCGGGAGGCAACTGTACAATGAGCAGTTCTTC | CASSPSGRQLYNEQFF
TRBJ2-2 | TRBD2 | few | TRBV5-1 | TGCGCCAGCAGCTTGTCAGCTAGCGGGAACACCGGGGAGCTGTTTTTT | CASSLSASGNTGELFF
TRBJ1-3 | - | - | TRBV30 | TGTGCCTGGAGTCCTGGGACCTGGGAAGGAAACACCATATATTTT | CAWSPGTWEGNTIYF
TRBJ1-1 | - | - | TRBV4-2 | TGTGCCAGCAGCCAAGATTTGATCGGGTTTGGGACGAACACTGAAGCTTTCTTT | CASSQDLIGFGTNTEAFF
TRBJ2-3 | TRBD2 | - | TRBV10-1 | TGCGCCAGCAGTGAGTCACTAGCGGGGGTAAACACAGATACGCAGTATTTT | CASSESLAGVNTDTQYF
TRBJ2-7 | TRBD2 | once | TRBV28 | TGTGCCAGCAGACCTTCTACTAGCGGGAGTAGGGTGCAGTACTTC | CASRPSTSGSRVQYF
TRBJ2-7 | - | - | TRBV29-1 | TGCAGCGTTGTATCCGCCGACGGGGTCTACGAGCAGTACTTC | CSVVSADGVYEQYF
TRBJ2-3 | - | - | TRBV5-1 | TGCGCCAGCAGCTTGGACATTGGGGGCCGCACAGATACGCAGTATTTT | CASSLDIGGRTDTQYF
TRBJ2-6 | - | - | TRBV5-1 | TGCGCCAGCAGAGGGGCGGGTGGGGCCAACGTCCTGACTTTC | CASRGAGGANVLTF
TRBJ1-1 | - | - | TRBV7-6 | TGTGCCAGCAGCTTAGCGTCCGGGGGCATTGAAGCTTTCTTT | CASSLASGGIEAFF
TRBJ2-7 | TRBD1 | - | TRBV11-3 | TGTGCCAGCAGCCTGGACAGGGGATACGAGCAGTACTTC | CASSLDRGYEQYF
TRBJ2-7 | - | - | TRBV7-3 | TGTGCCAGCAGCCCTCACAGGGTCCCAATTAACGAGCAGTACTTC | CASSPHRVPINEQYF